This paragraph covers one T cell receptor (beta chain) sequence. In the study's own analysis: It was from reference gene primer amplification that nucleated cell counts were estimated. Sequencing used immunoSEQ multiplex PCR; TCRdb keeps in-frame clones, though not all of them. For V, J and clone size, that table is used; D and trimming come from the DNA. The sample records around 140,000 clones, about four fifths being singletons. The data belong to a study of blood T cell repertoires in COVID-19. There are 19 residues in the CDR3. J lost 7 bases, V lost 2 bases, and 17 bases had no gene match. Germline CDR1 is MNHEY and CDR2 is SVGEGT.

The source is a woman of 80 years or more with acute or convalescent COVID-19. Sequenced material: peripheral blood. This chain joins TRBV6-2 or TRBV6-3 and TRBJ2-7, with 13 bases lining up with TRBD2. The CDR3 nucleotides read TGTGCCAGCAGTTACGACCCGGGACTAGCGGGAAAAGTATTGAGGGAGCAGTACTTC. Translated: CASSYDPGLAGKVLREQYF.